The text below deals with one TCR beta chain. Other nucleotide sequences from this sample produce the same CDR3. These data originate in a study of blood T cell repertoires in COVID-19. Study-wide background: The United States, Italy and Spain supplied acute and convalescent COVID-19 samples. T cells, B-cell-depleted T cells, or PBMCs supplied cDNA or gDNA.

Original handling: Estimation of nucleated cell counts relied on the amplification of reference gene primers. The method was immunoSEQ multiplex PCR; TCRdb's version includes in-frame clones alone and lacks a portion of them. Clone size and V and J calls were adopted from that table, with D and trimming inferred from the DNA. The sample yields about 270,000 clones, about nine tenths seen once. Germline CDR1 and CDR2: SGHRS and YFSETQ. CDR3 length equals 14 residues. Trimming at V came to 4 bases and at J to 4 bases, leaving 7 bases not matched to a gene. The sample was peripheral blood. The rearrangement uses TRBV5-1 and TRBJ1-2; 7 positions match TRBD1. The source is a man aged 45-65 years with acute or convalescent COVID-19. The CDR3 reads CASSTTGEGYGYTF. CDR3 in DNA: TGCGCCAGCAGCACCACAGGGGAAGGCTATGGCTACACCTTC.